The present T cell receptor (beta chain) was sequenced within a study of T cells in Graves' hyperthyroidism and ophthalmopathy. The V gene's germline CDR1 is SGHRS and CDR2 YFSETQ. V lost 0 bases and J lost 1, with 16 bases in between. The CDR3 has 17 amino acids. Amplified TCR beta CDR3 regions came from RNA transcripts. The HTBI primer set served for first-round RT-PCR of the TCR CDR3. TCRdb used MiXCR to reprocess the multiplex PCR reads, holding one entry per CDR3 protein. The sample contains hundreds of thousands of distinct CDR3 sequences, 15% to 18% of which appear only once. The specimen sequenced was blood. This sequence was found in a woman under 30 with Graves' hyperthyroidism. V is TRBV5-1 and J is TRBJ1-1, with D possibly being TRBD1 (5 bases). The CDR3 sequence is CASSLEGQGGTNTEAFF. The CDR3 DNA reads TGCGCCAGCAGCTTGGAAGGTCAGGGAGGGACGAACACTGAAGCTTTCTTT.